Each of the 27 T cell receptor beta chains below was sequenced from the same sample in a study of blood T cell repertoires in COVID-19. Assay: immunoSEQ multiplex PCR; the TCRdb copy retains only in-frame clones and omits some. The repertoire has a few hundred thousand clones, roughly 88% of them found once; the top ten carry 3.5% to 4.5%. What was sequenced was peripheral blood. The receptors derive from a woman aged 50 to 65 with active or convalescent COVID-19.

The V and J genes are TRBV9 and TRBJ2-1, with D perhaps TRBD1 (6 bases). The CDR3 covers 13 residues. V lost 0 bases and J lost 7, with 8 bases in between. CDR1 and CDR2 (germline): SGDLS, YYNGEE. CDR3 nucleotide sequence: TGTGCCAGCAGCGTAGGGACAGAGAATGAGCAGTTCTTC. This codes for CASSVGTENEQFF. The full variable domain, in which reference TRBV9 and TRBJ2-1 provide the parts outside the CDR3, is DSGVTQTPKHLITATGQRVTLRCSPRSGDLSVYWYQQSLDQGLQFLIQYYNGEERAKGNILERFSAQQFPDLHSELNLSSLELGDSALYFCASSVGTENEQFFGPGTRLTVL.

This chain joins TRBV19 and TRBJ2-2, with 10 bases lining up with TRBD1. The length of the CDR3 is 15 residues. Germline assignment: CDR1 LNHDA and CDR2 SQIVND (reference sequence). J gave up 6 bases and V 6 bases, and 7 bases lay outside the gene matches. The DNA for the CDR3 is TGTGCCAGTAGCGCAGGGACAGGGGCGGCCGGGGAGCTGTTTTTT. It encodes CASSAGTGAAGELFF.

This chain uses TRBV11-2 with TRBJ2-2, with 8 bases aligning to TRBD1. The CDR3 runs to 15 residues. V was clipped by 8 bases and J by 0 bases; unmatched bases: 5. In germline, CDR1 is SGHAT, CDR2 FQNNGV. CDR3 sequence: CASGTGGPNTGELFF. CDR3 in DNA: TGTGCCAGCGGCACAGGGGGTCCGAACACCGGGGAGCTGTTTTTT.

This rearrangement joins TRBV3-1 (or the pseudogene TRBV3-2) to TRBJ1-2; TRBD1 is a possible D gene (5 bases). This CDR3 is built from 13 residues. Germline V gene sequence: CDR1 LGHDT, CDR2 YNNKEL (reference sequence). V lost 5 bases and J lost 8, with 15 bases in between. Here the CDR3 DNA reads TGTGCCAGCAGCTCCCCAGGGCAAAGCGGCTACACCTTC. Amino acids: CASSSPGQSGYTF.

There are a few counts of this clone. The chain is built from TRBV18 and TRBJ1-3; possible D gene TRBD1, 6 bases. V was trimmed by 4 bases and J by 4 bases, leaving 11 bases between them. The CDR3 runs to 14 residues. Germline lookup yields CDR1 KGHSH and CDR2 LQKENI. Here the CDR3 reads CASSRTGPGNTIYF. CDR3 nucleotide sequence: TGTGCCAGCTCACGAACAGGGCCAGGAAACACCATATATTTT.

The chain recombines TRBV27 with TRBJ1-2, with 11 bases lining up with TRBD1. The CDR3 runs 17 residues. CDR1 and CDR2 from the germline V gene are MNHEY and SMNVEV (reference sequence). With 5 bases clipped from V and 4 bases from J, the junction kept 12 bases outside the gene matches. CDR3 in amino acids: CASSLNYRTGGLYGYTF. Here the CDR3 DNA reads TGTGCCAGCAGTCTTAATTACCGGACAGGGGGCCTCTATGGCTACACCTTC.

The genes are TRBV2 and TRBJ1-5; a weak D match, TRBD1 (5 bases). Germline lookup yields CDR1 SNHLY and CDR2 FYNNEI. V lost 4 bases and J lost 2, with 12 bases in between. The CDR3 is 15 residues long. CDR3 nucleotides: TGTGCCAGCAGTGCTGACAGACTGGGCAATCAGCCCCAGCATTTT. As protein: CASSADRLGNQPQHF.

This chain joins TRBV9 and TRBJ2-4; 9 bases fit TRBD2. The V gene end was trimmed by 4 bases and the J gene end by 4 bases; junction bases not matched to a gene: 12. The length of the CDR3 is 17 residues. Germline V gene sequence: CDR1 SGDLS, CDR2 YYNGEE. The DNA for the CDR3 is TGTGCCAGCAGCCCCCAGGGTAGCGGGGGATTAAAAAACATTCAGTACTTC. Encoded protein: CASSPQGSGGLKNIQYF. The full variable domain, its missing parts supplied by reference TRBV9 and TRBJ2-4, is DSGVTQTPKHLITATGQRVTLRCSPRSGDLSVYWYQQSLDQGLQFLIQYYNGEERAKGNILERFSAQQFPDLHSELNLSSLELGDSALYFCASSPQGSGGLKNIQYFGAGTRLSVL.

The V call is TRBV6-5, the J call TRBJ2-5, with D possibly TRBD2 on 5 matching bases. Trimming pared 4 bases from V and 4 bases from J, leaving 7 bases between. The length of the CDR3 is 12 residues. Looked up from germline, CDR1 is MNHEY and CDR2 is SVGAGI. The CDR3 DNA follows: TGTGCCAGCAGTTGGGCGGGAGAGACCCAGTACTTC. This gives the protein CASSWAGETQYF.

The CDR3 is CASSYPGLANNEQFF. DNA for the CDR3: TGTGCCAGCAGTTACCCGGGACTAGCGAACAATGAGCAGTTCTTC. The chain links TRBV6-2 or TRBV6-3 to TRBJ2-1; 10 nucleotides align to TRBD2. The CDR3 extends over 15 amino acids. The J segment lost 5 bases and the V segment lost 2 bases, leaving 3 bases of the junction unmatched. The germline gives CDR1 MNHEY, CDR2 SVGEGT.

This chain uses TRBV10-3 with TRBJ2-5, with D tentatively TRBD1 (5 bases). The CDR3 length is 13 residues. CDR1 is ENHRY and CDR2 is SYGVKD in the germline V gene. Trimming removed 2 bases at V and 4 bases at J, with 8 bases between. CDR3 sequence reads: CAISERQGETQYF. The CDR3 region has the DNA TGTGCCATCAGTGAGAGGCAGGGAGAGACCCAGTACTTC.

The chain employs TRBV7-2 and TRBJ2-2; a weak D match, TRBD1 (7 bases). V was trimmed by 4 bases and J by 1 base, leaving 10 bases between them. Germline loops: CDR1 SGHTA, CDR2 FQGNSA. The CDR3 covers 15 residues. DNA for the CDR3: TGTGCCAGCAGCTCTCAGGGGGGGAACACCGGGGAGCTGTTTTTT. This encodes CASSSQGGNTGELFF.

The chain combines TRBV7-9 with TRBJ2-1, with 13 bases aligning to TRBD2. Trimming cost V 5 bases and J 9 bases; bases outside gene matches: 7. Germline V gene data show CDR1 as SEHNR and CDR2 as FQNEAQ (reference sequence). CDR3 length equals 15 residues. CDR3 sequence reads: CASSPTSGGRSEQFF. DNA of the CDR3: TGTGCCAGCAGCCCGACTAGCGGGGGGCGTAGTGAGCAGTTCTTC.

As DNA, the CDR3 is TGTGCCAGCAGCTTGACAGCCCAAGAGACCCAGTACTTC. This encodes CASSLTAQETQYF. The chain has TRBV5-4 and TRBJ2-5; unclear D gene. Germline V CDR1 and CDR2: SGHNT, YYREEE (reference sequence). The V gene lost 1 base and the J gene lost 1 base, with 5 bases spanning the gap. The CDR3 has 13 amino acids.

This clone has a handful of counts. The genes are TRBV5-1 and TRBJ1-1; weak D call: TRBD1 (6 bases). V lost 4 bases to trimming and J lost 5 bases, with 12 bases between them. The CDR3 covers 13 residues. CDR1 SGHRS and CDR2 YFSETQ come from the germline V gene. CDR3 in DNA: TGCGCCAGCAGCCTGATGGACAGTACTGAAGCTTTCTTT. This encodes CASSLMDSTEAFF.

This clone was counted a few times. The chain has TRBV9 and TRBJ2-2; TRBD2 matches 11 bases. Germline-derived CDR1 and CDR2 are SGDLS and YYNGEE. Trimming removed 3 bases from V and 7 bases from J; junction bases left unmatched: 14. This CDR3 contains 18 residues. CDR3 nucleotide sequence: TGTGCCAGCAGCGCCCCCCTAGCGGGAGGCCCCCTCGGCGGGGAGCTGTTTTTT. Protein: CASSAPLAGGPLGGELFF.

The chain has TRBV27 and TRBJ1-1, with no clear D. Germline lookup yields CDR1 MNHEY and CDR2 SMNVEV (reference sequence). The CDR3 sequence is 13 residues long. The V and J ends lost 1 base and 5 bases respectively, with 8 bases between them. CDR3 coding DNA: TGTGCCAGCAGTTTATGGCGCGGGACTGAAGCTTTCTTT. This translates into CASSLWRGTEAFF.

The CDR3 region is CASSIDSVPTASYGYTF. The CDR3 DNA reads TGTGCCAGTAGTATAGATTCCGTTCCGACAGCTAGCTATGGCTACACCTTC. J is TRBJ1-2 and V is TRBV19; tentatively, D is TRBD1 (5 bases). Germline lookup yields CDR1 LNHDA and CDR2 SQIVND (reference sequence). The V end lost 0 bases, the J end lost 4 bases, and 18 bases lay between the germline ends. The CDR3 contains 17 residues.

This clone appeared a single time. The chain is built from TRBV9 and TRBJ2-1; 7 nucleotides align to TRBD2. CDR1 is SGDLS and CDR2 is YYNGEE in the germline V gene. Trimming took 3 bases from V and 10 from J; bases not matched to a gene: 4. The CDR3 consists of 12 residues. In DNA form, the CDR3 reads TGTGCCAGCAGCGCCCCGACTAGCGAGCAGTTCTTC. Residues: CASSAPTSEQFF.

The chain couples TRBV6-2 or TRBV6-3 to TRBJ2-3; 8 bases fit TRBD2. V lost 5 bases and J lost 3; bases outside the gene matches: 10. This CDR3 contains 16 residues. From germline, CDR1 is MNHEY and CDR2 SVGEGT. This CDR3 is CASSNPSGRGTDTQYF. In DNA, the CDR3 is TGTGCCAGCAGTAACCCAAGCGGGAGAGGTACAGATACGCAGTATTTT.

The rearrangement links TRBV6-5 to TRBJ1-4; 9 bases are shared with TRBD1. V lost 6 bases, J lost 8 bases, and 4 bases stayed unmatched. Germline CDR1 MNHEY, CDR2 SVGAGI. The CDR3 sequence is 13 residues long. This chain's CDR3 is CASSGQGLEKLFF. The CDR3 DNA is TGTGCCAGCAGCGGACAGGGGTTAGAAAAACTGTTTTTT.

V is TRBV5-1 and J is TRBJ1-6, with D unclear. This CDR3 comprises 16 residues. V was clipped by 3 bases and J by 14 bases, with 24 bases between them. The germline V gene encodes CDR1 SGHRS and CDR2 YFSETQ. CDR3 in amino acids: CASSSKYEAASVALHF. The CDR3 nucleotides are TGCGCCAGCAGCTCGAAGTATGAGGCCGCCTCGGTCGCCCTCCACTTT.

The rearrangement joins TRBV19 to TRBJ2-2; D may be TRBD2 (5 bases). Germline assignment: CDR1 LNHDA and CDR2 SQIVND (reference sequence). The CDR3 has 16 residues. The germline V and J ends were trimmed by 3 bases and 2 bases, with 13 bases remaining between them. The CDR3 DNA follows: TGTGCCAGTAGTATCAGAGGGCAGGTAAACACCGGGGAGCTGTTTTTT. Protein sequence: CASSIRGQVNTGELFF.

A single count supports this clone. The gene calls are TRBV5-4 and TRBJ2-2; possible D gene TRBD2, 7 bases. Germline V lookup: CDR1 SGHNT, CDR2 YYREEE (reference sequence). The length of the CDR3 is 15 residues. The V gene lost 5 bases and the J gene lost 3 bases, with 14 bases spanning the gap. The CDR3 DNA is TGTGCCAGCAGTCCCGGGGGGCGCGACACCGGGGAGCTGTTTTTT. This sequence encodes CASSPGGRDTGELFF.

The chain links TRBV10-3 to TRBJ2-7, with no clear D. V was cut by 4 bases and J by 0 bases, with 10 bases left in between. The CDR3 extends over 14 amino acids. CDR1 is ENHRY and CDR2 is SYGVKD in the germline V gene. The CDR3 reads CAISGSSSSYEQYF. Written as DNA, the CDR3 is TGTGCCATCAGTGGGAGTAGCAGCTCCTACGAGCAGTACTTC.

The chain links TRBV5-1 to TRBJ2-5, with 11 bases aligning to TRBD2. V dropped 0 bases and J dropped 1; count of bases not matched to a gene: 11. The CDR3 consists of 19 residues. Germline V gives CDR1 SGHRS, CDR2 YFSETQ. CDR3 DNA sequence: TGCGCCAGCAGCTTGGGACCTTCCCGACTAGCGGGGACCCAAGAGACCCAGTACTTC. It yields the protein CASSLGPSRLAGTQETQYF.

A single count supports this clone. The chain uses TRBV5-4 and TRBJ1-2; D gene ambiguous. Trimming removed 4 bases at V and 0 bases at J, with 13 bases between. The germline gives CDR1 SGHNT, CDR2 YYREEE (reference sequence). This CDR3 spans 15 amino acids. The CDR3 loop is CASSPSGMANYGYTF. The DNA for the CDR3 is TGTGCCAGCAGCCCATCGGGGATGGCTAACTATGGCTACACCTTC.